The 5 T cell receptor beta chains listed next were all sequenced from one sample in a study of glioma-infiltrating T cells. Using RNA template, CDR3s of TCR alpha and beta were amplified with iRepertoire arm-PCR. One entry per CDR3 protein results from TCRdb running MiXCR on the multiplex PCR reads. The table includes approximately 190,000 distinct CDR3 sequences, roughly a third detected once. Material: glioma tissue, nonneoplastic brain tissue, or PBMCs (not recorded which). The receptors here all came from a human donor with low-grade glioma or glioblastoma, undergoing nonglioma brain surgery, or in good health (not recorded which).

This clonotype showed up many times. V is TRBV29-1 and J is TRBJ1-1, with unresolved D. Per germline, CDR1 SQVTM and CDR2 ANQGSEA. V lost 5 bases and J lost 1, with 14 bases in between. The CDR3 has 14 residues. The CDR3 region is CSVLSLLSNTEAFF. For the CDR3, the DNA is TGCAGCGTTCTGTCGCTCTTATCGAACACTGAAGCTTTCTTT.

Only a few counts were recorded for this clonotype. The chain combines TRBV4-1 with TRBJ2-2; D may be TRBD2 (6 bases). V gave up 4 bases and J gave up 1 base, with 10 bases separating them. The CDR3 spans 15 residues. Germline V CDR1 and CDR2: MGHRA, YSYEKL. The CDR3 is CASSRSGWNTGELFF. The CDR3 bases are TGCGCCAGCAGCCGTAGCGGTTGGAACACCGGGGAGCTGTTTTTT.

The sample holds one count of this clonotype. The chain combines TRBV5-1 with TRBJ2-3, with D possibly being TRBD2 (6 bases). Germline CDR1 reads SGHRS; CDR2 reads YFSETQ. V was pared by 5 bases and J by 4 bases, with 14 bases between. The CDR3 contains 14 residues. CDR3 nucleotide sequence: TGCGCCAGCAGGGTGGCTAGCGACGCAGATACGCAGTATTTT. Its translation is CASRVASDADTQYF.

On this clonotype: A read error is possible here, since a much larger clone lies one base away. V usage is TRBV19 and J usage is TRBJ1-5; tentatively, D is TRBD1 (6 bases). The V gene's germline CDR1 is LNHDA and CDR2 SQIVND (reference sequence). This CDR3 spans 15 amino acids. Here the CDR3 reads CASIPEGGGNQPKHF. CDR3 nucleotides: TGTGCCAGTATCCCCGAGGGGGGCGGCAATCAGCCCAAGCATTTT.

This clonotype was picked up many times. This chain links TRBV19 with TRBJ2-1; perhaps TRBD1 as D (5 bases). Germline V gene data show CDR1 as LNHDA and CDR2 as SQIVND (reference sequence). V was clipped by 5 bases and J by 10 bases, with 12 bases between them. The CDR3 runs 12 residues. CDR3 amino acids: CASSAQGLEQFF. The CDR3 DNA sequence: TGTGCCAGTAGTGCTCAGGGATTAGAGCAGTTCTTC.